This T cell receptor beta chain was identified in a study of cytomegalovirus exposure and HLA in healthy donors. The primer mix had 60 Vbeta and 13 Jbeta primers. TCRdb keeps only in-frame clones here, not all; method: immunoSEQ multiplex PCR. Of 55,000 to 65,000 clones listed, around 85% were seen once; the top ten hold 2.9%. The germline V gene has CDR1 GTSNPN and CDR2 SVGIG (reference sequence). CDR3 length: 14 amino acids. J lost 8 bases, V lost 3 bases, and 9 bases had no gene match. This clone was counted between two and nine times. This receptor was taken from a woman between 25 and 40 years old in good health and CMV-seronegative. Sequenced material: PBMCs. This sequence joins TRBV30 and TRBJ2-1, with 8 nucleotides matching TRBD2. The DNA of the CDR3 is TGTGCCTGGAGATCGGCGGGAGGCACCGATGAGCAGTTCTTC. Its translation: CAWRSAGGTDEQFF.